This TCR beta chain emerged from a study of blood T cell repertoires in COVID-19. Looking at the study overall: Acute and convalescent COVID-19 specimens originated in the United States, Italy and Spain.

As originally analysed: It was from reference gene primer amplification that nucleated cell counts were estimated. Sequencing used immunoSEQ multiplex PCR; TCRdb keeps in-frame clones, though not all of them. The V and J calls and clone size were taken over from that table, and D and trimming were inferred from the DNA. The sample has about 79,000 clones, about 89% seen once. The TCR originated in a man aged 70 or older with active or convalescent COVID-19. Material for sequencing was peripheral blood.

The DNA for the CDR3 is TGTGCCAGCAGCTTATTTTACAAGACACAGAATCAGCCCCAGCATTTT. Translating gives CASSLFYKTQNQPQHF. The chain has TRBV7-2 and TRBJ1-5; no definite D call. The CDR3 contains 16 residues. CDR1 is SGHTA and CDR2 is FQGNSA in the germline V gene. Between the trimmed V and J ends, which lost 2 bases and 4 bases, there was a span of 15 bases.